The present entry profiles one T cell receptor beta chain with its context. Its antigen is unknown. Patients with ophthalmopathy all had a Clinical Activity Score of at least 3, a NOSPECS grade of at least 4 and duration under 3 months. The entry originates in a study of T cells in Graves' hyperthyroidism and ophthalmopathy. Study-level points and caveats: A model built on 13 V-J features separated ophthalmopathy from stable hyperthyroidism. Expanded thyroid clonotypes (above 0.001) were mostly also found in blood. Ophthalmopathy prediction by the model preceded onset by a median approximately 6.1 months.

Per germline, CDR1 PRHDT and CDR2 FYEKMQ (reference sequence). The V end was cut by 0 bases, the J end by 4 bases, with 9 bases between. The CDR3 covers 14 residues. TCR beta CDR3 region amplification was performed from RNA transcripts. The primer set for the first-round RT-PCR of the TCR CDR3 was HTBI. TCRdb analysed the multiplex PCR reads with MiXCR anew, one entry per CDR3 protein. The sample yields 500,000 to 650,000 distinct CDR3 sequences, approximately 17% seen once. The sequence came from a woman aged 18 to 35 with Graves' ophthalmopathy. The chain employs TRBV13 and TRBJ1-2; D is ambiguous. Source material: blood. Here the CDR3 reads CASSLGGDGYGYTF. Here the CDR3 DNA reads TGTGCCAGCAGCTTAGGCGGCGACGGCTATGGCTACACCTTC.